The 20 T cell receptor beta chains reported below all come from one sample, sequenced in a study of blood T cell repertoires in COVID-19. TCRdb keeps only in-frame clones here, not all; method: immunoSEQ multiplex PCR. Of under 350,000 clones listed, roughly 90% are singletons. Sequenced input: peripheral blood. The origin of the receptors is a young woman with COVID-19, enrolled during active disease.

CDR3 sequence (DNA): TGCGCCAGCAGCTTTAACAGGGGGAATTATGGCTACACCTTC. Translation gives CASSFNRGNYGYTF. The chain joins TRBV5-1 to TRBJ1-2, with 8 bases aligning to TRBD1. CDR3 length: 14 amino acids. The V and J ends lost 2 bases and 5 bases, in that order; junction bases with no gene match: 5. In germline, CDR1 is SGHRS, CDR2 YFSETQ.

CDR3 residues: CASSLNFYDEQFF. CDR3 in DNA: TGTGCCAGCAGTCTAAACTTTTACGATGAGCAGTTCTTC. The rearrangement uses TRBV14 and TRBJ2-1; the D is unclear. V was trimmed by 6 bases and J by 8 bases, leaving 14 bases between them. The CDR3 runs to 13 residues. Germline-derived CDR1 and CDR2 are SGHDN and FVKESK.

This rearrangement joins TRBV15 to TRBJ1-6; D unclear. This CDR3 contains 15 residues. Trimming left V 0 bases short and J 5 bases short, with 8 bases between. Germline CDR1 LNHNV, CDR2 YYDKDF (reference sequence). The CDR3 protein is CATSRDRGHNSPLHF. Here the CDR3 DNA reads TGTGCCACCAGCAGAGATCGTGGCCATAATTCACCCCTCCACTTT.

This clone was seen a handful of times. V usage is TRBV6-6 and J usage is TRBJ2-2, with D tentatively TRBD2 (6 bases). V lost 7 bases and J lost 7, with 19 bases in between. Looked up from germline, CDR1 is MNHNY and CDR2 is SVGAGI (reference sequence). The CDR3 contains 15 residues. CDR3 in amino acids: CASIPAVSGLGELFF. The CDR3 DNA is TGTGCCAGCATCCCCGCGGTTAGCGGTCTCGGGGAGCTGTTTTTT.

V gene TRBV11-3 combines with J gene TRBJ2-2; 7 nucleotides align to TRBD1. Germline V gene sequence: CDR1 SGHNT, CDR2 YENEEA. The CDR3 is 13 residues long. J was trimmed by 7 bases and V by 5 bases; bases with no gene match: 4. The CDR3 here is CASSLGQFGELFF. DNA for the CDR3: TGTGCCAGCAGCCTGGGACAGTTCGGGGAGCTGTTTTTT.

The chain recombines TRBV6-5 with TRBJ1-1; D may be TRBD1 (5 bases). This CDR3 comprises 13 residues. V was pared by 2 bases and J by 9 bases, with 13 bases between. Germline lookup yields CDR1 MNHEY and CDR2 SVGAGI. The CDR3 DNA is TGTGCCAGCAGTTACGTTCCAGGACACAAAGCTTTCTTT. This codes for CASSYVPGHKAFF.

The gene calls are TRBV2 and TRBJ1-5; the D is unclear. V was trimmed by 3 bases and J by 5 bases, leaving 11 bases between them. Per germline, CDR1 SNHLY and CDR2 FYNNEI. This CDR3 contains 14 residues. CDR3 region: CASSEYRRDQPQHF. CDR3 coding DNA: TGTGCCAGCAGTGAGTACCGGAGAGATCAGCCCCAGCATTTT. The full variable domain, with the rest looked up from reference TRBV2 and TRBJ1-5, is EPEVTQTPSHQVTQMGQEVILRCVPISNHLYFYWYRQILGQKVEFLVSFYNNEISEKSEIFDDQFSVERPDGSNFTLKIRSTKLEDSAMYFCASSEYRRDQPQHFGDGTRLSIL.

This chain joins TRBV10-3 and TRBJ1-1; weak D call: TRBD1 (5 bases). Germline V lookup: CDR1 ENHRY, CDR2 SYGVKD. This CDR3 has 14 amino acids. V shed 6 bases and J shed 3 bases, with 14 bases lying between them. In nucleotides, the CDR3 is TGTGCCATCAGCCTTGACAGTCGAGACACTGAAGCTTTCTTT. As protein: CAISLDSRDTEAFF.

This chain links TRBV7-2 with TRBJ1-2; the D gene is possibly TRBD1 (5 bases). Germline V gene data show CDR1 as SGHTA and CDR2 as FQGNSA. V shed 1 base and J shed 10 bases, with 10 bases lying between them. The CDR3 length is 12 residues. The CDR3 DNA reads as TGTGCCAGCAGCTTAGGGCAGGGTGTCTACACCTTC. It translates to CASSLGQGVYTF.

The CDR3 is CASKEFPGANVLTF. The CDR3 nucleotides read TGTGCCAGCAAGGAGTTTCCTGGGGCCAACGTCCTGACTTTC. The chain links TRBV3-1 (or the pseudogene TRBV3-2) to TRBJ2-6; D not certain. Between the trimmed V and J ends, which lost 7 bases and 2 bases, there was a span of 9 bases. The germline gives CDR1 LGHDT, CDR2 YNNKEL (reference sequence). The CDR3 consists of 14 residues.

The chain employs TRBV6-5 and TRBJ2-3; 10 positions match TRBD1. The CDR3 has 15 amino acids. Germline values: CDR1 MNHEY, CDR2 SVGAGI. V gave up 2 bases and J gave up 2 bases; unmatched junction bases: 1. CDR3 nucleotide sequence: TGTGCCAGCAGTTACGGGACAGGGGCCACAGATACGCAGTATTTT. As protein: CASSYGTGATDTQYF.

V usage is TRBV5-5 and J usage is TRBJ2-7, with 9 bases lining up with TRBD1. From germline, CDR1 is SGHKS and CDR2 YYEKEE (reference sequence). The trim removed 4 bases at V and 5 bases at J, leaving 7 bases unmatched. There are 14 residues in the CDR3. The CDR3 region is CASSPWTGEHEQYF. The CDR3 region has the DNA TGTGCCAGCAGCCCATGGACAGGGGAGCACGAGCAGTACTTC.

J is TRBJ2-4 and V is TRBV11-1, with 8 bases that match TRBD1. CDR3 size: 13 residues. Trimming at V came to 6 bases and at J to 5 bases, leaving 3 bases not matched to a gene. Germline V gives CDR1 SGHAT, CDR2 FQDESV (reference sequence). The CDR3 sequence is CASRDRAQNIQYF. The CDR3 DNA reads as TGTGCCAGCAGGGACAGGGCCCAAAACATTCAGTACTTC.

This chain joins TRBV25-1 and TRBJ1-2, with D unclear. Deletions cut 6 bases from V and 8 bases from J, with 19 bases between. Germline V lookup: CDR1 MGHDK, CDR2 SYGVNS. This CDR3 has 14 residues. CDR3 loop: CASSDLGVPEGYTF. The CDR3 DNA sequence: TGTGCCAGCAGCGACCTCGGGGTCCCGGAAGGCTACACCTTC.

V gene TRBV20-1 combines with J gene TRBJ2-1; no definite D call. This CDR3 has 11 residues. The germline CDR1 and CDR2 sequences are DFQATT and SNEGSKA (reference sequence). Deletions cut 0 bases from V and 7 bases from J, with 4 bases between. In DNA form, the CDR3 reads TGCAGTGCTAGAGAAGCGAATGAGCAGTTCTTC. It translates to CSAREANEQFF.

This CDR3 reads CATSDQGQGGSYNEQFF. The CDR3 DNA reads TGTGCCACCAGTGACCAGGGACAGGGTGGTTCCTACAATGAGCAGTTCTTC. This chain connects TRBV24-1 to TRBJ2-1; 9 bases agree with TRBD1. The germline V gene encodes CDR1 KGHDR and CDR2 SFDVKD. This CDR3 is 17 amino acids long. Germline trimming cut 4 bases from V and 1 base from J; bases unmatched to any gene: 7.

Notes on this clone: The same CDR3 also results from other DNA sequences found in this sample. The CDR3 sequence: CASSSGTSSYNEQFF. CDR3 coding DNA: TGTGCCAGCAGCTCCGGGACTAGCTCATACAATGAGCAGTTCTTC. The chain recombines TRBV2 with TRBJ2-1, with TRBD2 matching over 9 bases. Germline lookup yields CDR1 SNHLY and CDR2 FYNNEI. CDR3 size: 15 residues. Trimming removed 6 bases from V and 4 bases from J; junction bases left unmatched: 7.

The chain recombines TRBV6-5 with TRBJ1-2; 9 nucleotides agree with TRBD1. The germline V gene has CDR1 MNHEY and CDR2 SVGAGI. The junction had 7 bases not matched to a gene; V was cut back by 0 bases and J by 8 bases. The CDR3 covers 15 residues. The DNA for the CDR3 is TGTGCCAGCAGTTACTCCCGGGACAGGGTAACCGGCTACACCTTC. Its protein is CASSYSRDRVTGYTF.

CDR3 sequence (DNA): TGTGCCATTAAGCCCTTCCCTAGCGGGCCGAACACCGGGGAGCTGTTTTTT. The encoded protein is CAIKPFPSGPNTGELFF. The rearrangement joins TRBV10-3 to TRBJ2-2; 8 bases are a match to TRBD2. V lost 9 bases and J lost 0; bases outside the gene matches: 12. This CDR3 comprises 17 residues. The V gene's germline CDR1 is ENHRY and CDR2 SYGVKD.

J is TRBJ2-7 and V is TRBV11-2, with 10 bases matching TRBD2. The CDR3 extends over 16 amino acids. V lost 3 bases and J lost 0; bases outside the gene matches: 5. Germline lookup yields CDR1 SGHAT and CDR2 FQNNGV. In DNA form, the CDR3 reads TGTGCCAGCAGCTTTCTAGCGGGAGATGGCTCCTACGAGCAGTACTTC. This sequence encodes CASSFLAGDGSYEQYF.